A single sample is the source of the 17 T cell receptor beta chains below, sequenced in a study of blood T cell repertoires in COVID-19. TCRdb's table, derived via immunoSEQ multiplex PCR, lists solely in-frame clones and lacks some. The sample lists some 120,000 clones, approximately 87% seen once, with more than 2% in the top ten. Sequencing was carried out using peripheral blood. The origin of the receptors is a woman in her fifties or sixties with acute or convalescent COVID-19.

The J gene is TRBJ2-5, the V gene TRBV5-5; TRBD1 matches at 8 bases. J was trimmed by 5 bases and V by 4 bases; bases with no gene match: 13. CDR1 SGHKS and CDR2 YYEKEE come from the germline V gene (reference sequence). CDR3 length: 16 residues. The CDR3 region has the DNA TGTGCCAGCAGCGTAGGCCCAGGGGGCGCCGGGGAGACCCAGTACTTC. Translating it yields CASSVGPGGAGETQYF.

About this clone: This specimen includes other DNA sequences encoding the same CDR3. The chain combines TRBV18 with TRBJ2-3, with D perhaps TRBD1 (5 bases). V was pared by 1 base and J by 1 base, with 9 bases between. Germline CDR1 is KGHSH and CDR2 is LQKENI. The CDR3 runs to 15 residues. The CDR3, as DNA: TGTGCCAGCTCACCACGCGACAGCCGCACAGATACGCAGTATTTT. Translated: CASSPRDSRTDTQYF.

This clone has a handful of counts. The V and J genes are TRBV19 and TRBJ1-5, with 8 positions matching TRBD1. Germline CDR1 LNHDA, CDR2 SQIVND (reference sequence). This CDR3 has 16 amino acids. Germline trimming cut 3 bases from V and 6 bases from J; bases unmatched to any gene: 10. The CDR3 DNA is TGTGCCAGTAGTATGCCAGGGGGCGGCGGAGCTCAGCCCCAGCATTTT. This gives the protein CASSMPGGGGAQPQHF.

CDR3 sequence: CASSPRGGAVNNEQFF. In DNA form, the CDR3 reads TGTGCCAGCAGCCCCCGGGGAGGGGCGGTGAACAATGAGCAGTTCTTC. The chain has TRBV9 and TRBJ2-1; the match to TRBD2 covers 7 bases. The length of the CDR3 is 16 residues. Germline V gene sequence: CDR1 SGDLS, CDR2 YYNGEE. Trimming took 4 bases from V and 5 from J; bases not matched to a gene: 12.

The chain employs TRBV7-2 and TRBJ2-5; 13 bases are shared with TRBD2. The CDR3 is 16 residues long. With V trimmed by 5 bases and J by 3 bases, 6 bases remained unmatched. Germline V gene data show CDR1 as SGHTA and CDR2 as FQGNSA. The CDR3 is CASSHVGTSGKETQYF. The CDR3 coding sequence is TGTGCCAGCAGCCACGTCGGGACTAGCGGGAAAGAGACCCAGTACTTC.

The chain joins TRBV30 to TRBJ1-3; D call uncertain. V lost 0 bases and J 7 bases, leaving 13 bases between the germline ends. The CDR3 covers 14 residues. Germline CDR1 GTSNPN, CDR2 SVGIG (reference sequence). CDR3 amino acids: CAWSVMGSRNTIYF. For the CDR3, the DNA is TGTGCCTGGAGTGTAATGGGGAGCAGGAACACCATATATTTT.

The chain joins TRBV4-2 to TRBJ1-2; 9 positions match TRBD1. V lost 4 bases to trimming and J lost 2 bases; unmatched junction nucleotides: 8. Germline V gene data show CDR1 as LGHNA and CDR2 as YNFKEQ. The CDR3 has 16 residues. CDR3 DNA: TGTGCCAGCAGCCCATCAGGGGACAGGGCGAACTATGGCTACACCTTC. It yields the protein CASSPSGDRANYGYTF.

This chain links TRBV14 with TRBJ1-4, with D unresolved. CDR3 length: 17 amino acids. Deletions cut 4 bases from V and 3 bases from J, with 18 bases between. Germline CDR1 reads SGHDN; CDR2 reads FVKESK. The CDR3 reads CASSPLAGSLANEKLFF. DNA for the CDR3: TGTGCCAGCAGCCCCTTGGCGGGGAGCCTGGCTAATGAAAAACTGTTTTTT.

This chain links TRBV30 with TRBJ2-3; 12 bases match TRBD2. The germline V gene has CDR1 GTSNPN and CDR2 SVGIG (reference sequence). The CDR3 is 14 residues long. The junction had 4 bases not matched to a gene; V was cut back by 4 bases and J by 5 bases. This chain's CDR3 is CAWTLAGGGDTQYF. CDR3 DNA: TGTGCCTGGACACTAGCGGGGGGCGGAGATACGCAGTATTTT.

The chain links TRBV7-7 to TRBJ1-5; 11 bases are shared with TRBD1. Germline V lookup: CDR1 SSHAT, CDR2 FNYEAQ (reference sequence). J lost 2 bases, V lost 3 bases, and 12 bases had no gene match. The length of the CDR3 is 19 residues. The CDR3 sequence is CASSLEGDRGRCGNQPQHF. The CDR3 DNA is TGTGCCAGCAGCTTGGAGGGGGACAGGGGGAGGTGTGGCAATCAGCCCCAGCATTTT.

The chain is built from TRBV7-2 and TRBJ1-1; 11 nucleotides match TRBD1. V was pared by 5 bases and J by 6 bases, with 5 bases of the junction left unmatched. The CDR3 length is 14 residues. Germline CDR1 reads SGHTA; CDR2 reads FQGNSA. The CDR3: CASSRDRGSAEAFF. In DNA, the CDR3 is TGTGCCAGCAGCCGGGACAGGGGGAGTGCTGAAGCTTTCTTT.

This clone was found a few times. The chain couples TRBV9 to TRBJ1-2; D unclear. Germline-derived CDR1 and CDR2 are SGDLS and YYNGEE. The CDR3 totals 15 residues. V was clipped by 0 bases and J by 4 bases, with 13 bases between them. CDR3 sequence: CASSVGGGKSYGYTF. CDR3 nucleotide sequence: TGTGCCAGCAGCGTAGGGGGAGGGAAAAGCTATGGCTACACCTTC. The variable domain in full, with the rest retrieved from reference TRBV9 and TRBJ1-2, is DSGVTQTPKHLITATGQRVTLRCSPRSGDLSVYWYQQSLDQGLQFLIQYYNGEERAKGNILERFSAQQFPDLHSELNLSSLELGDSALYFCASSVGGGKSYGYTFGSGTRLTVV.

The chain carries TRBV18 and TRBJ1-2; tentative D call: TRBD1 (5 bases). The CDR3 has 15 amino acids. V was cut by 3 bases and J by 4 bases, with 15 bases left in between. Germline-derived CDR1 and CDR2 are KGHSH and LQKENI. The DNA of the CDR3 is TGTGCCAGCTCACCGACAGATAGGTCCTCCTATGGCTACACCTTC. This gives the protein CASSPTDRSSYGYTF.

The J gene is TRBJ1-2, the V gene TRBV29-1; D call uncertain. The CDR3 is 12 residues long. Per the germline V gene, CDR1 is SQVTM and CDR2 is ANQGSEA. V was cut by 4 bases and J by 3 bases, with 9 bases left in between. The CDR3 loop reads CSVVIADYGYTF. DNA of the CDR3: TGCAGCGTTGTAATTGCGGACTATGGCTACACCTTC.

The CDR3, as DNA: TGTGCCAGCAGGGGGACAGCCGCAACTAATGAAAAACTGTTTTTT. It encodes CASRGTAATNEKLFF. The chain links TRBV6-5 to TRBJ1-4, with 7 bases that match TRBD1. The CDR3 has 15 amino acids. CDR1 is MNHEY and CDR2 is SVGAGI in the germline V gene. J gave up 0 bases and V 6 bases, and 4 bases lay outside the gene matches.

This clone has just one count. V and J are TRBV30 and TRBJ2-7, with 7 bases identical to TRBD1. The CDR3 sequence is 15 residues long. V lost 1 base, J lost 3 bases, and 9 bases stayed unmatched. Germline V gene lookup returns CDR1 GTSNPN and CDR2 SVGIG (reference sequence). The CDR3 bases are TGTGCCTGGAGTGCTTGGACAGGCCCACTCTACGAGCAGTACTTC. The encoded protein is CAWSAWTGPLYEQYF.

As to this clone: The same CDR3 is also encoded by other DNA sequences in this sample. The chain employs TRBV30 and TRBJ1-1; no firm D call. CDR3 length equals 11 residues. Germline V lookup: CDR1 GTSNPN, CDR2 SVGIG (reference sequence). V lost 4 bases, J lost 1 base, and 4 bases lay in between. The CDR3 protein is CAWIRNTEAFF. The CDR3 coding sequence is TGTGCCTGGATCAGGAACACTGAAGCTTTCTTT.